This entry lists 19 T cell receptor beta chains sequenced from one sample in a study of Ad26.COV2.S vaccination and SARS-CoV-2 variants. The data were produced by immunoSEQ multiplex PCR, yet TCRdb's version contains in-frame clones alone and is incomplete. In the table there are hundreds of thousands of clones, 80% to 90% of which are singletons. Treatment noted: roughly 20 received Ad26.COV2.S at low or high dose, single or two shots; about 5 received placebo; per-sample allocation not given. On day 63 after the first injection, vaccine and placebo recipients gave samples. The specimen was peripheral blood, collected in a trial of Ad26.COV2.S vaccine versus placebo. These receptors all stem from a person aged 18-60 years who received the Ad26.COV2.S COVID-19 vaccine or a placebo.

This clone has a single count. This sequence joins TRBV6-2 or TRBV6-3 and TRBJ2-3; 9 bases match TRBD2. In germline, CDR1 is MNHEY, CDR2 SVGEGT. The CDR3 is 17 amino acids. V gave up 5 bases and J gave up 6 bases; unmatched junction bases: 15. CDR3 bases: TGTGCCAGCAGTCCACATCGGGCTAGCGGGAACCGGGATACGCAGTATTTT. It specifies CASSPHRASGNRDTQYF.

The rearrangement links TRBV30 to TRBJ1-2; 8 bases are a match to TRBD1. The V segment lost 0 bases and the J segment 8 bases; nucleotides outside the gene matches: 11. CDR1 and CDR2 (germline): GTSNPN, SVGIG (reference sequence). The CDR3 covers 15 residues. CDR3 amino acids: CAWSVGRGRSMGYTF. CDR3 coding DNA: TGTGCCTGGAGTGTCGGCAGGGGGCGCAGTATGGGCTACACCTTC. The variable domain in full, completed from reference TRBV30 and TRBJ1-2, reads SQTIHQWPATLVQPVGSPLSLECTVEGTSNPNLYWYRQAAGRGLQLLFYSVGIGQISSEVPQNLSASRPQDRQFILSSKKLLLSDSGFYLCAWSVGRGRSMGYTFGSGTRLTVV.

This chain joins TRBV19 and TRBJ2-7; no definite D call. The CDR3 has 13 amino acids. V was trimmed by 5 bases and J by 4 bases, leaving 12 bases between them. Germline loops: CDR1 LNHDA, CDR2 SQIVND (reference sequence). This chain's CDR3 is CASSFGGRYEQYF. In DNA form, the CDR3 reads TGTGCCAGTAGTTTCGGCGGCAGGTACGAGCAGTACTTC.

CDR3 sequence reads: CAWSVNPSDGYTF. The CDR3 DNA reads as TGTGCCTGGAGTGTAAACCCCTCGGATGGCTACACCTTC. The chain has TRBV30 and TRBJ1-2, with no clear D. Germline V lookup: CDR1 GTSNPN, CDR2 SVGIG (reference sequence). The length of the CDR3 is 13 residues. Trimming shortened V by 0 bases and J by 6 bases, and 11 bases separated the two germline ends.

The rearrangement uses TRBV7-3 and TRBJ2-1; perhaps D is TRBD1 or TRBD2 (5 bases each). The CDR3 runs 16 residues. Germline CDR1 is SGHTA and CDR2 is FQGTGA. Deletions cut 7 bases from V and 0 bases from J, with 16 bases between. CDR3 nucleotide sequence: TGTGCCAGCACCATGGGTGGGGGAAGCTCCTACAATGAGCAGTTCTTC. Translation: CASTMGGGSSYNEQFF.

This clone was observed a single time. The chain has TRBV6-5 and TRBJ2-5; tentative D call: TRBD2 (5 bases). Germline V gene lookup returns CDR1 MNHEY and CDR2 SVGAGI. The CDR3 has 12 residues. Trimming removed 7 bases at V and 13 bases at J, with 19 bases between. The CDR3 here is CASTLLVGSPYF. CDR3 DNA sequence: TGTGCCAGCACCCTCCTCGTGGGGAGCCCGTACTTC.

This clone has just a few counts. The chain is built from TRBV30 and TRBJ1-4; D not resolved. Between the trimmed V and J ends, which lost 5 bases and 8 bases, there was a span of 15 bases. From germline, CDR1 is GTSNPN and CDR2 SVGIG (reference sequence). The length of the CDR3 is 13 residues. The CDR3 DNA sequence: TGTGCCTGGGACCAAAGGCTAGGGGAAAAACTGTTTTTT. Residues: CAWDQRLGEKLFF.

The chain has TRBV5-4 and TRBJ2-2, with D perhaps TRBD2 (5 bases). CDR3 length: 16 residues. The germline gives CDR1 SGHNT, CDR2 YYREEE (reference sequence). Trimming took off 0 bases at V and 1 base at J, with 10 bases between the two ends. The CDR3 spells CASSLAQRRNTGELFF. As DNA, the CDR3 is TGTGCCAGCAGCTTGGCGCAGCGGAGGAACACCGGGGAGCTGTTTTTT.

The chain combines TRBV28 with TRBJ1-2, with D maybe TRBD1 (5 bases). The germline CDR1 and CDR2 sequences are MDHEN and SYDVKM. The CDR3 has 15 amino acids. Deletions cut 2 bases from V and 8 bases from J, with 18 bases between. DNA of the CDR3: TGTGCCAGCAGTTTACCTCGAAACAGTCCAGGGGGCTACACCTTC. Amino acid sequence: CASSLPRNSPGGYTF.

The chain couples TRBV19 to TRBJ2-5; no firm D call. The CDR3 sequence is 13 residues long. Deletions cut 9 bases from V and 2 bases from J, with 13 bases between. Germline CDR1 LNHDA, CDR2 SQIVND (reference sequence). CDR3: CASQAEAQETQYF. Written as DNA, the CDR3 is TGTGCCAGCCAGGCCGAGGCACAAGAGACCCAGTACTTC.

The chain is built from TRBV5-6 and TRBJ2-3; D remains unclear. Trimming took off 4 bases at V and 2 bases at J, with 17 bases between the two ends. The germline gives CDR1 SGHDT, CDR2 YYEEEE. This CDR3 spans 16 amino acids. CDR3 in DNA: TGTGCCAGCAGCCCCGTACACGGCGAACCCACAGATACGCAGTATTTT. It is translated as CASSPVHGEPTDTQYF.

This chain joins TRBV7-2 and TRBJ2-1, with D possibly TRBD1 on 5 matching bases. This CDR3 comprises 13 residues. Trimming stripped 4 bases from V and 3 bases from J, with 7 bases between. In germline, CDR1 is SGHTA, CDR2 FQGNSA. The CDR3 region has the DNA TGTGCCAGCAGCTGGGGCTACTACAATGAGCAGTTCTTC. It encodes CASSWGYYNEQFF.

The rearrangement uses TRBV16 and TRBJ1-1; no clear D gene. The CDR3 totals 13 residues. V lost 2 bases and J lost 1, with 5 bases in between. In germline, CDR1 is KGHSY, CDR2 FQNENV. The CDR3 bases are TGTGCCAGCAGCCAAGGTTCGAACACTGAAGCTTTCTTT. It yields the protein CASSQGSNTEAFF. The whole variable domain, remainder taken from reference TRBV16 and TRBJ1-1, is GEEVAQTPKHLVRGEGQKAKLYCAPIKGHSYVFWYQQVLKNEFKFLISFQNENVFDETGMPKERFSAKCLPNSPCSLEIQATKLEDSAVYFCASSQGSNTEAFFGQGTRLTVV.

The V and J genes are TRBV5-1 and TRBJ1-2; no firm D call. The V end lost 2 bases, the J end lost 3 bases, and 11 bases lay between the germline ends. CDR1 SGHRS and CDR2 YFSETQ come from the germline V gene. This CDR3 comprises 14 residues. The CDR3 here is CASSFDNPYYGYTF. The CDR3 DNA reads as TGCGCCAGCAGCTTCGATAACCCTTACTATGGCTACACCTTC.

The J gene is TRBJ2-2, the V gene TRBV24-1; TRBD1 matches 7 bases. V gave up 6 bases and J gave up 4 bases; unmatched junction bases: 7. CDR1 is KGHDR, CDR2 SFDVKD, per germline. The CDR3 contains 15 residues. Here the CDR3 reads CATSPGTGATGELFF. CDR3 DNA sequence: TGTGCCACCAGTCCCGGTACAGGGGCCACCGGGGAGCTGTTTTTT.

The CDR3: CAWSPTRQGSYTF. The CDR3 coding sequence is TGTGCCTGGAGTCCTACCAGACAGGGGAGCTACACCTTC. The chain uses TRBV30 and TRBJ1-2, with 8 bases matching TRBD1. Per the germline V gene, CDR1 is GTSNPN and CDR2 is SVGIG (reference sequence). The CDR3 covers 13 residues. V shed 2 bases, J shed 9 bases, and the junction held 8 bases outside the gene matches.

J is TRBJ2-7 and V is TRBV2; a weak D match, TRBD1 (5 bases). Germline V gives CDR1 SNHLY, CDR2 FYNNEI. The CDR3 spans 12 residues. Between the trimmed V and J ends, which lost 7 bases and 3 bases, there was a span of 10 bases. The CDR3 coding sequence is TGTGCCAGCAAAGCAGGGATCTACGAGCAGTACTTC. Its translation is CASKAGIYEQYF.

CDR3 nucleotide sequence: TGTGCCATCAGTGAATATACTAGCGGTGAGGATACGCAGTATTTT. Encoded protein: CAISEYTSGEDTQYF. The rearrangement links TRBV10-3 to TRBJ2-3; TRBD2 aligns across 8 bases. J was trimmed by 6 bases and V by 3 bases; bases with no gene match: 8. The CDR3 is 15 residues long. Germline-derived CDR1 and CDR2 are ENHRY and SYGVKD.

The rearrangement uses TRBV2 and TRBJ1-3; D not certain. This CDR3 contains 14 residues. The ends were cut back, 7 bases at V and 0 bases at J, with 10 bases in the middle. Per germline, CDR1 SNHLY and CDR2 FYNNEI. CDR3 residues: CASKVTYSGNTIYF. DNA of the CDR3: TGTGCCAGCAAGGTGACGTACTCTGGAAACACCATATATTTT.